One sample yielded the 25 T cell receptor beta chains listed below, sequenced in a study of T cells after yellow fever vaccination. TCRdb re-called the 5' RACE reads through MiXCR, storing one row per CDR3 protein. The table has hundreds of thousands of distinct CDR3 sequences, approximately 18% seen once. The source was PBMCs, collected before the yellow fever booster vaccination. These receptors were collected from a man aged 18 to 30 who received the YFV17D yellow fever vaccine.

This sequence joins TRBV12-3 or TRBV12-4 and TRBJ2-3; the D call may be TRBD1 or TRBD2 (5 bases each). Trimming shortened V by 7 bases and J by 1 base, and 15 bases separated the two germline ends. CDR3 length: 15 residues. The CDR3, as DNA: TGTGCCAGCATGGTGAGGGGCCTGGGCACAGATACGCAGTATTTT. Amino acid sequence: CASMVRGLGTDTQYF.

This clonotype has only a few counts. V and J are TRBV29-1 and TRBJ2-4; a weak D match, TRBD1 (5 bases). Germline assignment: CDR1 SQVTM and CDR2 ANQGSEA. This CDR3 has 16 residues. The germline V and J ends were trimmed by 0 bases and 2 bases, with 14 bases remaining between them. The CDR3 protein is CSVEEGEVGPKNIQYF. In DNA form, the CDR3 reads TGCAGCGTTGAAGAGGGTGAGGTGGGGCCCAAAAACATTCAGTACTTC.

The rearrangement uses TRBV2 and TRBJ2-5; TRBD2 agrees at 7 bases. Trimming at V came to 7 bases and at J to 6 bases, leaving 2 bases not matched to a gene. The germline V gene encodes CDR1 SNHLY and CDR2 FYNNEI. The CDR3 is made up of 11 amino acids. This chain's CDR3 is CASTGGQTQYF. DNA of the CDR3: TGTGCCAGCACGGGGGGTCAGACCCAGTACTTC.

The rearrangement joins TRBV12-3 or TRBV12-4 to TRBJ2-5; no clear D. The V gene lost 7 bases and the J gene lost 0 bases, with 6 bases spanning the gap. The CDR3 has 12 residues. This CDR3 is CASTPNQETQYF. CDR3 in DNA: TGTGCCAGCACCCCCAACCAAGAGACCCAGTACTTC.

The rearrangement links TRBV12-3 or TRBV12-4 to TRBJ2-5; D perhaps matches TRBD1 (5 bases). V was pared by 1 base and J by 2 bases, with 11 bases between. This CDR3 region has 15 residues. CDR3 region: CASSLVLGRQETQYF. The CDR3 coding sequence is TGTGCCAGCAGTTTAGTCCTGGGGCGGCAAGAGACCCAGTACTTC.

V is TRBV4-1 and J is TRBJ1-5; D may be TRBD1 (5 bases). In germline, CDR1 is MGHRA, CDR2 YSYEKL. Trimming left V 4 bases short and J 6 bases short, with 13 bases between. This CDR3 comprises 14 residues. The CDR3, as DNA: TGCGCCAGCAGCCCCGGACATACGCTTCAGCCCCAGCATTTT. Translation: CASSPGHTLQPQHF.

This sequence joins TRBV4-1 and TRBJ2-3, with D perhaps assigned TRBD1 or TRBD2 (5 bases each). The CDR3 has 15 residues. Germline V lookup: CDR1 MGHRA, CDR2 YSYEKL. The V and J ends lost 2 bases and 2 bases respectively, with 11 bases between them. This CDR3 is CASSQLRGTTDTQYF. CDR3 DNA: TGCGCCAGCAGCCAATTGAGGGGAACCACAGATACGCAGTATTTT.

This chain connects TRBV7-9 to TRBJ1-6, with D possibly matching TRBD1 (5 bases). Trimming took 5 bases from V and 4 from J, leaving 15 bases between them. The CDR3 spans 16 residues. From germline, CDR1 is SEHNR and CDR2 FQNEAQ (reference sequence). The CDR3 is CASSPFSGPYNSPLHF. The CDR3, as DNA: TGTGCCAGCAGCCCTTTTTCGGGGCCGTATAATTCACCCCTCCACTTT. Full variable domain (missing parts from reference TRBV7-9 and TRBJ1-6): DTGVSQNPRHKITKRGQNVTFRCDPISEHNRLYWYRQTLGQGPEFLTYFQNEAQLEKSRLLSDRFSAERPKGSFSTLEIQRTEQGDSAMYLCASSPFSGPYNSPLHFGNGTRLTVT.

The genes are TRBV6-5 and TRBJ1-3; no clear D. Looked up from germline, CDR1 is MNHEY and CDR2 is SVGAGI. This CDR3 is built from 14 residues. V lost 0 bases to trimming and J lost 4 bases, with 7 bases between them. CDR3 loop: CASSYSGTGNTIYF. DNA for the CDR3: TGTGCCAGCAGTTACTCTGGTACGGGAAACACCATATATTTT.

V usage is TRBV6-2 or TRBV6-3 and J usage is TRBJ1-5; possibly TRBD1 for D (6 bases). This CDR3 has 14 amino acids. V was trimmed by 10 bases and J by 7 bases, leaving 20 bases between them. Germline V gives CDR1 MNHEY, CDR2 SVGEGT. CDR3: CATAGTGTLQPQHF. The DNA of the CDR3 is TGTGCCACCGCTGGCACCGGGACACTCCAGCCCCAGCATTTT.

This clonotype was recorded a few times. V gene TRBV12-3 or TRBV12-4 combines with J gene TRBJ2-3, with D perhaps TRBD1 (6 bases). Trimming took off 8 bases at V and 0 bases at J, with 15 bases between the two ends. This CDR3 has 15 amino acids. CDR3 region: CASGKTGRSTDTQYF. The CDR3 bases are TGTGCCAGCGGCAAAACAGGGAGAAGCACAGATACGCAGTATTTT.

The chain recombines TRBV7-2 with TRBJ2-7; TRBD1 agrees at 7 bases. V was clipped by 3 bases and J by 0 bases; unmatched bases: 14. The CDR3 is 18 amino acids. From germline, CDR1 is SGHTA and CDR2 FQGNSA. The CDR3 DNA reads as TGTGCCAGCAGCTTTATTATCCTGCCGGGACAGAGCTCCTACGAGCAGTACTTC. This codes for CASSFIILPGQSSYEQYF.

This rearrangement joins TRBV2 to TRBJ2-3; D remains ambiguous. Germline CDR1 SNHLY, CDR2 FYNNEI. V was shortened by 2 bases and J by 0 bases, with 12 bases between the two germline ends. CDR3 length: 16 amino acids. CDR3 residues: CASSELGSPSTDTQYF. Here the CDR3 DNA reads TGTGCCAGCAGTGAATTGGGCAGCCCTAGCACAGATACGCAGTATTTT. The whole variable domain, filled in from reference TRBV2 and TRBJ2-3, reads EPEVTQTPSHQVTQMGQEVILRCVPISNHLYFYWYRQILGQKVEFLVSFYNNEISEKSEIFDDQFSVERPDGSNFTLKIRSTKLEDSAMYFCASSELGSPSTDTQYFGPGTRLTVL.

The chain links TRBV6-5 to TRBJ1-2; 7 nucleotides align to TRBD1. The CDR3 runs to 12 residues. Per germline, CDR1 MNHEY and CDR2 SVGAGI. V shed 5 bases and J 8 bases; nucleotides not matched to a gene: 5. CDR3 in amino acids: CASSRGGVGYTF. For the CDR3, the DNA is TGTGCCAGCAGTAGAGGGGGCGTGGGCTACACCTTC.

Here the CDR3 DNA reads TGTGCCAGTTACGGACAGGGGTTCATGTCCCAGTACTTC. Translated: CASYGQGFMSQYF. The chain joins TRBV6-5 to TRBJ2-5; 9 nucleotides match TRBD1. Germline loops: CDR1 MNHEY, CDR2 SVGAGI. There are 13 residues in the CDR3. The junction had 11 bases not matched to a gene; V was cut back by 9 bases and J by 9 bases.

The CDR3 loop reads CASSLREPGSEQYF. CDR3 DNA sequence: TGTGCCAGCAGCTTAAGGGAACCGGGATCCGAGCAGTACTTC. The chain carries TRBV11-3 and TRBJ2-7, with D possibly matching TRBD2 (5 bases). Between the trimmed V and J ends, which lost 2 bases and 6 bases, there was a span of 14 bases. This CDR3 has 14 residues. CDR1 SGHNT and CDR2 YENEEA come from the germline V gene.

CDR3 sequence reads: CASSQDGEGYIQYF. For the CDR3, the DNA is TGCGCCAGCAGCCAAGATGGGGAGGGGTACATTCAGTACTTC. The V gene is TRBV4-1, the J gene TRBJ2-4; the match to TRBD2 covers 7 bases. The length of the CDR3 is 14 residues. V gave up 0 bases and J gave up 8 bases; unmatched junction bases: 4. The germline V gene has CDR1 MGHRA and CDR2 YSYEKL.

This clonotype showed up just a few times. This chain uses TRBV5-1 with TRBJ1-2; 12 bases are shared with TRBD1. The CDR3 length is 16 residues. Germline V gene data show CDR1 as SGHRS and CDR2 as YFSETQ. V trimming: 4 bases; J trimming: 6 bases; junction bases outside the gene matches: 10. CDR3 bases: TGCGCCAGCAGCCCGGTCCCGGGACAGGGGGCGCATGGCTACACCTTC. Protein: CASSPVPGQGAHGYTF.

V usage is TRBV29-1 and J usage is TRBJ2-2; D remains ambiguous. CDR3 length: 13 residues. V was clipped by 4 bases and J by 4 bases, with 10 bases between them. CDR1 is SQVTM and CDR2 is ANQGSEA in the germline V gene. The CDR3 sequence: CSVALKSTGELFF. CDR3 DNA: TGCAGCGTTGCTCTTAAAAGCACCGGGGAGCTGTTTTTT.

At least ten counts were recorded for this clonotype. The chain carries TRBV7-8 and TRBJ2-1; the D gene is possibly TRBD2 (6 bases). Trimming pared 5 bases from V and 4 bases from J, leaving 9 bases between. Germline V gene lookup returns CDR1 SGHVS and CDR2 FQNEAQ. The CDR3 is made up of 13 amino acids. The CDR3 is CASSIGRYNEQFF. CDR3 coding DNA: TGTGCCAGCAGCATTGGGAGGTACAATGAGCAGTTCTTC.

This clonotype turned up a few times. The chain carries TRBV27 and TRBJ2-7; TRBD1 matches 10 bases. The trim removed 8 bases at V and 7 bases at J, leaving 8 bases unmatched. Germline CDR1 is MNHEY and CDR2 is SMNVEV (reference sequence). This CDR3 has 13 amino acids. CDR3 DNA: TGTGCCAGCGGCGACAGGGGGCAGATGGAGCAGTACTTC. Its translation is CASGDRGQMEQYF.

This clonotype has more than one count but fewer than ten. This chain links TRBV6-1 with TRBJ2-7; the D gene could be TRBD1 or TRBD2 (9 bases each). The length of the CDR3 is 15 residues. Between the trimmed V and J ends, which lost 3 bases and 7 bases, there was a span of 19 bases. Germline V CDR1 and CDR2: MNHNS, SASEGT. The CDR3 here is CASSERGGQGREQYV. The DNA of the CDR3 is TGTGCCAGCAGTGAGCGGGGGGGACAGGGCCGGGAGCAGTACGTC.

This chain links TRBV7-2 with TRBJ2-5; a weak D match, TRBD2 (6 bases). The CDR3 runs to 13 residues. V was trimmed by 7 bases and J by 3 bases, leaving 12 bases between them. The V gene's germline CDR1 is SGHTA and CDR2 FQGNSA. The chain's CDR3 is CASNGGGEETQYF. DNA of the CDR3: TGTGCCAGCAACGGCGGAGGGGAAGAGACCCAGTACTTC.

This sequence joins TRBV4-3 and TRBJ1-4, with 7 bases aligning to TRBD1. The germline CDR1 and CDR2 sequences are LGHNA and YSLEER. V lost 0 bases and J lost 7; bases outside the gene matches: 8. This CDR3 spans 16 amino acids. DNA of the CDR3: TGCGCCAGCAGCCAAGATTTCTCAGGGGGGAGTGAAAAACTGTTTTTT. Amino acid sequence: CASSQDFSGGSEKLFF.

In its sample, this clonotype was seen a few times. The chain carries TRBV9 and TRBJ2-7; 7 bases match TRBD1. Trimming removed 0 bases from V and 6 bases from J; junction bases left unmatched: 6. CDR3 size: 14 residues. Germline V gene lookup returns CDR1 SGDLS and CDR2 YYNGEE. The CDR3 is CASSVGQGFSEQYF. DNA for the CDR3: TGTGCCAGCAGCGTAGGACAGGGTTTCTCCGAGCAGTACTTC. Full variable domain (remainder filled in from reference TRBV9 and TRBJ2-7): DSGVTQTPKHLITATGQRVTLRCSPRSGDLSVYWYQQSLDQGLQFLIQYYNGEERAKGNILERFSAQQFPDLHSELNLSSLELGDSALYFCASSVGQGFSEQYFGPGTRLTVT.